Listed below are T cell receptor beta chains from one sample, sequenced in a study of blood T cell repertoires in COVID-19. The table came from immunoSEQ multiplex PCR; TCRdb's copy has only in-frame clones and leaves some out. The top ten hold about 7.2% of the sample, which has roughly 55,000 clones, 70% to 90% seen once. Specimen: peripheral blood. The receptors were sampled from a man in his fifties or sixties with active or convalescent COVID-19. CDR3s include the opening cysteine and the closing phenylalanine or tryptophan. The order of the fields is CDR3 protein, CDR3 DNA, V gene, J gene, clone size, D gene. D genes are given only for firm matches. Clone sizes are given selectively: once, few, many, or a class where the clone is expanded.

CDR3aa: CASSRGTGAETQYF
CDR3nt: TGTGCCAGCAGCCGAGGGACAGGGGCAGAGACCCAGTACTTC
v_gene: TRBV2
j_gene: TRBJ2-5
abundance: .
d_gene: TRBD1

CDR3aa: CASSNIQPSTDTQYF
CDR3nt: TGTGCCAGCTCTAATATACAGCCTAGCACAGATACGCAGTATTTT
v_gene: TRBV2
j_gene: TRBJ2-3
abundance: .
d_gene: .

CDR3aa: CASSPTATNEKLFF
CDR3nt: TGTGCCAGCAGCCCGACAGCAACTAATGAAAAACTGTTTTTT
v_gene: TRBV7-2
j_gene: TRBJ1-4
abundance: once
d_gene: .

CDR3aa: CASSPPGGQGGAFF
CDR3nt: TGTGCCAGCTCACCCCCCGGCGGACAAGGGGGAGCTTTCTTT
v_gene: TRBV18
j_gene: TRBJ1-1
abundance: .
d_gene: .

CDR3aa: CASSAGQGALSGYTF
CDR3nt: TGTGCCAGCAGCGCGGGACAGGGGGCATTAAGTGGCTACACCTTC
v_gene: TRBV27
j_gene: TRBJ1-2
abundance: .
d_gene: TRBD1

CDR3aa: CASSPPSVNSYEQYF
CDR3nt: TGCGCCAGCAGCCCGCCCTCGGTCAACTCCTACGAGCAGTACTTC
v_gene: TRBV5-1
j_gene: TRBJ2-7
abundance: .
d_gene: .

CDR3aa: CASSPRQGANLGEQFF
CDR3nt: TGTGCCAGCAGTCCGCGACAGGGGGCAAATCTGGGTGAGCAGTTCTTC
v_gene: TRBV6-2/TRBV6-3
j_gene: TRBJ2-1
abundance: .
d_gene: TRBD1

CDR3aa: CASSSEPQGGELFF
CDR3nt: TGTGCCAGCAGCTCGGAACCCCAGGGGGGGGAGCTGTTTTTT
v_gene: TRBV11-3
j_gene: TRBJ2-2
abundance: .
d_gene: .

CDR3aa: CASSGRGVTANNEQFF
CDR3nt: TGTGCCAGCAGCGGGCGCGGGGTGACAGCCAACAATGAGCAGTTCTTC
v_gene: TRBV7-8
j_gene: TRBJ2-1
abundance: once
d_gene: .

CDR3aa: CAWSADRTYNEQFF
CDR3nt: TGTGCCTGGAGTGCGGACAGGACCTACAATGAGCAGTTCTTC
v_gene: TRBV30
j_gene: TRBJ2-1
abundance: .
d_gene: TRBD1

CDR3aa: CASSERPASGSWETQYF
CDR3nt: TGTGCCAGCAGTGAAAGGCCCGCTAGCGGGAGTTGGGAGACCCAGTACTTC
v_gene: TRBV2
j_gene: TRBJ2-5
abundance: .
d_gene: TRBD2

CDR3aa: CASTPSGGVYNEQFF
CDR3nt: TGTGCCAGCACCCCCTCAGGGGGCGTCTACAATGAGCAGTTCTTC
v_gene: TRBV6-5
j_gene: TRBJ2-1
abundance: .
d_gene: TRBD1

CDR3aa: CASSQGGLAGSTANEQFF
CDR3nt: TGTGCCAGCAGCCAAGGTGGACTAGCGGGGTCGACCGCCAATGAGCAGTTCTTC
v_gene: TRBV3-1/TRBV3-2
j_gene: TRBJ2-1
abundance: .
d_gene: TRBD2

CDR3aa: CASRIQGNMNTEAFF
CDR3nt: TGTGCCAGCAGGATACAGGGTAACATGAACACTGAAGCTTTCTTT
v_gene: TRBV6-5
j_gene: TRBJ1-1
abundance: .
d_gene: .

CDR3aa: CASSHRTRDRGRNSPLHF
CDR3nt: TGCGCCAGCAGCCATCGAACTCGGGACAGGGGTCGTAATTCACCCCTCCACTTT
v_gene: TRBV5-1
j_gene: TRBJ1-6
abundance: .
d_gene: TRBD1

CDR3aa: CASSEDATGSSYEQYF
CDR3nt: TGTGCCAGCAGTGAAGACGCGACAGGGAGCTCCTACGAGCAGTACTTC
v_gene: TRBV2
j_gene: TRBJ2-7
abundance: few
d_gene: TRBD1

CDR3aa: CASYSYKASGANVLTF
CDR3nt: TGTGCCAGCTATTCATATAAAGCCTCTGGGGCCAACGTCCTGACTTTC
v_gene: TRBV5-4
j_gene: TRBJ2-6
abundance: once
d_gene: .

CDR3aa: CASSSTERGREKLFF
CDR3nt: TGTGCCAGCAGCTCCACAGAGAGGGGGCGAGAAAAACTGTTTTTT
v_gene: TRBV3-1/TRBV3-2
j_gene: TRBJ1-4
abundance: .
d_gene: TRBD1

CDR3aa: CASSLSPGKLEAFF
CDR3nt: TGTGCCAGCAGCTTGTCGCCCGGGAAACTTGAAGCTTTCTTT
v_gene: TRBV5-6
j_gene: TRBJ1-1
abundance: .
d_gene: .

CDR3aa: CASSERTGYSPLHF
CDR3nt: TGTGCCAGCAGTGAAAGGACAGGGTACTCACCCCTCCACTTT
v_gene: TRBV2
j_gene: TRBJ1-6
abundance: .
d_gene: TRBD1

CDR3aa: CASRATGTGGGYTF
CDR3nt: TGTGCCAGCAGAGCTACCGGGACAGGGGGTGGCTACACCTTC
v_gene: TRBV28
j_gene: TRBJ1-2
abundance: .
d_gene: TRBD1

CDR3aa: CATSDPSGGTYNEQFF
CDR3nt: TGTGCCACCAGTGACCCCAGCGGGGGGACCTACAATGAGCAGTTCTTC
v_gene: TRBV24-1
j_gene: TRBJ2-1
abundance: .
d_gene: TRBD2

CDR3aa: CASSQTSGGSTDTQYF
CDR3nt: TGTGCCAGCAGTCAGACTAGCGGGGGAAGCACAGATACGCAGTATTTT
v_gene: TRBV2
j_gene: TRBJ2-3
abundance: .
d_gene: TRBD2

CDR3aa: CASSQAPPGGSNQPQHF
CDR3nt: TGTGCCAGCAGCCAGGCCCCGCCGGGGGGATCCAATCAGCCCCAGCATTTT
v_gene: TRBV3-1/TRBV3-2
j_gene: TRBJ1-5
abundance: .
d_gene: .

CDR3aa: CATRLGPVCPLRQFF
CDR3nt: TGTGCCACCAGGCTGGGGCCCGTTTGCCCCCTTCGTCAGTTCTTC
v_gene: TRBV21-1
j_gene: TRBJ2-1
abundance: .
d_gene: .

CDR3aa: CATSRDAQANRNYGYTF
CDR3nt: TGTGCCACCAGCAGAGATGCCCAGGCGAACCGCAACTATGGCTACACCTTC
v_gene: TRBV15
j_gene: TRBJ1-2
abundance: once
d_gene: .

CDR3aa: CASSSGQGSTGELFF
CDR3nt: TGCGCCAGCAGCTCTGGGCAGGGGAGCACCGGGGAGCTGTTTTTT
v_gene: TRBV5-1
j_gene: TRBJ2-2
abundance: .
d_gene: .

CDR3aa: CASSPRGKAYEQYF
CDR3nt: TGTGCCAGCAGCCCCCGAGGTAAGGCCTACGAGCAGTACTTC
v_gene: TRBV4-2
j_gene: TRBJ2-7
abundance: few
d_gene: .

CDR3aa: CASEARPNTEAFF
CDR3nt: TGTGCCAGCGAGGCCAGACCTAACACTGAAGCTTTCTTT
v_gene: TRBV2
j_gene: TRBJ1-1
abundance: .
d_gene: .

CDR3aa: CASSAAGGSYNEQFF
CDR3nt: TGTGCCAGCAGCGCCGCAGGGGGCTCCTACAATGAGCAGTTCTTC
v_gene: TRBV7-7
j_gene: TRBJ2-1
abundance: .
d_gene: TRBD1

CDR3aa: CAISGVAGGGETQYF
CDR3nt: TGTGCCATCAGTGGGGTAGCGGGAGGCGGGGAGACCCAGTACTTC
v_gene: TRBV10-3
j_gene: TRBJ2-5
abundance: .
d_gene: TRBD2

CDR3aa: CASSPLQGARYGYTF
CDR3nt: TGTGCCAGCAGCCCCCTACAGGGCGCCCGCTATGGCTACACCTTC
v_gene: TRBV5-6
j_gene: TRBJ1-2
abundance: .
d_gene: .

CDR3aa: CASSAGQNTGELFF
CDR3nt: TGTGCCAGCAGTGCGGGACAGAACACCGGGGAGCTGTTTTTT
v_gene: TRBV25-1
j_gene: TRBJ2-2
abundance: few
d_gene: .

CDR3aa: CASTPGGTLYEQYF
CDR3nt: TGTGCCAGCACCCCGGGTGGAACCCTCTACGAGCAGTACTTC
v_gene: TRBV7-9
j_gene: TRBJ2-7
abundance: .
d_gene: .

CDR3aa: CASSFQTSGTGKDTQYF
CDR3nt: TGTGCCAGTAGTTTTCAGACCTCCGGGACAGGGAAAGATACGCAGTATTTT
v_gene: TRBV19
j_gene: TRBJ2-3
abundance: .
d_gene: TRBD1

CDR3aa: CSVRSMVANYGYTF
CDR3nt: TGCAGCGTTCGGTCTATGGTAGCTAACTATGGCTACACCTTC
v_gene: TRBV29-1
j_gene: TRBJ1-2
abundance: large
d_gene: .

CDR3aa: CASSQEYTGGEKLFF
CDR3nt: TGTGCCAGCAGCCAAGAGTACACAGGGGGTGAAAAACTGTTTTTT
v_gene: TRBV3-1/TRBV3-2
j_gene: TRBJ1-4
abundance: .
d_gene: TRBD1

CDR3aa: CASSLERGETQYF
CDR3nt: TGTGCCAGCAGCTTAGAAAGGGGAGAGACCCAGTACTTC
v_gene: TRBV7-2
j_gene: TRBJ2-5
abundance: once
d_gene: .

CDR3aa: CASSPRGYNEQFF
CDR3nt: TGTGCCAGCAGCCCTCGGGGCTACAATGAGCAGTTCTTC
v_gene: TRBV11-3
j_gene: TRBJ2-1
abundance: .
d_gene: .

CDR3aa: CASSYPNSLGYTF
CDR3nt: TGTGCCAGCAGCTACCCGAACAGCCTCGGCTACACCTTC
v_gene: TRBV7-9
j_gene: TRBJ1-2
abundance: .
d_gene: .

CDR3aa: CASIDGSREDYGYTF
CDR3nt: TGTGCCAGCATCGACGGGAGCCGGGAGGACTATGGCTACACCTTC
v_gene: TRBV7-9
j_gene: TRBJ1-2
abundance: .
d_gene: .

CDR3aa: CASSFSSGLKNTEAFF
CDR3nt: TGTGCCAGCAGTTTTAGTTCGGGACTCAAGAACACTGAAGCTTTCTTT
v_gene: TRBV9
j_gene: TRBJ1-1
abundance: .
d_gene: .

CDR3aa: CASSPRQGAQNEQFF
CDR3nt: TGTGCCAGCAGCCCTCGACAGGGGGCGCAGAATGAGCAGTTCTTC
v_gene: TRBV5-6
j_gene: TRBJ2-1
abundance: .
d_gene: TRBD1

CDR3aa: CASSGGQWTEAFF
CDR3nt: TGTGCCAGCAGCGGGGGACAGTGGACTGAAGCTTTCTTT
v_gene: TRBV7-2
j_gene: TRBJ1-1
abundance: .
d_gene: TRBD1

CDR3aa: CASSWTGGLFGNQPQHF
CDR3nt: TGTGCCAGCAGCTGGACAGGGGGACTTTTCGGCAATCAGCCCCAGCATTTT
v_gene: TRBV5-8
j_gene: TRBJ1-5
abundance: .
d_gene: TRBD1

CDR3aa: CASSQDGGGGKETQYF
CDR3nt: TGTGCCAGCAGCCAAGATGGCGGGGGGGGGAAGGAGACCCAGTACTTC
v_gene: TRBV14
j_gene: TRBJ2-5
abundance: once
d_gene: TRBD2

CDR3aa: CAWSGEGTINQPQHF
CDR3nt: TGTGCCTGGAGTGGGGAGGGGACAATTAATCAGCCCCAGCATTTT
v_gene: TRBV30
j_gene: TRBJ1-5
abundance: few
d_gene: .

CDR3aa: CASSPGTGRRTGELFF
CDR3nt: TGTGCCAGCTCACCCGGGACAGGGAGGAGAACCGGGGAGCTGTTTTTT
v_gene: TRBV18
j_gene: TRBJ2-2
abundance: .
d_gene: TRBD1

CDR3aa: CASSLGLAGRGNTEAFF
CDR3nt: TGTGCCAGCAGCTTGGGATTGGCAGGGCGAGGGAACACTGAAGCTTTCTTT
v_gene: TRBV5-6
j_gene: TRBJ1-1
abundance: once
d_gene: .

CDR3aa: CASSLEGSSGNTIYF
CDR3nt: TGCGCCAGCAGCTTGGAAGGGAGCTCTGGAAACACCATATATTTT
v_gene: TRBV5-1
j_gene: TRBJ1-3
abundance: .
d_gene: .

CDR3aa: CASSLAGSSVNYNEQFF
CDR3nt: TGTGCCAGCAGCTTAGCGGGGTCTTCGGTAAACTACAATGAGCAGTTCTTC
v_gene: TRBV11-2
j_gene: TRBJ2-1
abundance: few
d_gene: .

CDR3aa: CASSTPGTGSNYGYTF
CDR3nt: TGTGCCAGTAGTACCCCCGGGACAGGGTCTAACTATGGCTACACCTTC
v_gene: TRBV19
j_gene: TRBJ1-2
abundance: .
d_gene: TRBD1

CDR3aa: CASSLGRAGNTIYF
CDR3nt: TGTGCCAGCAGTTTGGGCAGGGCTGGAAACACCATATATTTT
v_gene: TRBV27
j_gene: TRBJ1-3
abundance: few
d_gene: .

CDR3aa: CASSPAAGGVGGNQPQHF
CDR3nt: TGTGCCAGCAGCCCGGCGGCAGGGGGCGTTGGGGGCAATCAGCCCCAGCATTTT
v_gene: TRBV5-6
j_gene: TRBJ1-5
abundance: few
d_gene: TRBD1

CDR3aa: CASSLRTGNTEAFF
CDR3nt: TGCGCCAGCAGTTTGAGGACAGGGAACACTGAAGCTTTCTTT
v_gene: TRBV5-1
j_gene: TRBJ1-1
abundance: .
d_gene: TRBD1